This T cell receptor (beta chain) was sequenced for a study of T cells after yellow fever vaccination. Points from the study as a whole: Post-booster samples contained most primary-vaccination clones (around 96% CD4, less than 90% CD8). A weaker but faster secondary response was observed, peaking on day 5 versus 15.

Trimming took 0 bases from V and 7 from J; bases not matched to a gene: 11. CDR3 size: 15 residues. Germline V CDR1 and CDR2: DFQATT, SNEGSKA (reference sequence). Universal primer sites and UMIs were introduced during 5'RACE template-switching synthesis of TCR cDNA. Via MiXCR, TCRdb re-called the 5' RACE reads, giving one row per CDR3 protein. The table lists some 300,000 distinct CDR3 sequences, around 9.3% of them singletons. In the case of this clonotype: Antigen: not known.

This clonotype originated in a young man who received the YFV17D yellow fever vaccine. This material consisted of CD4+ T cells sorted from PBMCs, taken 5 days after the yellow fever booster vaccination. This sequence joins TRBV20-1 and TRBJ1-2, with 7 bases identical to TRBD1. CDR3 sequence reads: CSARDGDRVEGGYTF. The CDR3 coding sequence is TGCAGTGCTAGAGATGGAGACAGGGTTGAGGGTGGCTACACCTTC.